Each of the 26 T cell receptor beta chains below was sequenced from the same sample in a study of human T cells and chemical hapten exposure. Each CDR3 protein is one row after TCRdb ran MiXCR on the RACE reads. The sample lists more than 90,000 distinct CDR3 sequences, about 10% seen once, with 2% to 2.5% in the top ten. The time point here: patch test 1, 2 weeks after DPC sensitization. As to treatment: therapeutic diphenylcyclopropenone sensitization with weekly scalp DPC. The specimen was whole blood, collected in connection with sensitization to the hapten diphenylcyclopropenone (DPC). These receptors were obtained from a man between 40 and 49 years old with alopecia areata. Some clones in this sample may be carry-over from other donors' samples.

This clonotype was seen a few times. The chain employs TRBV5-1 and TRBJ2-1, with D possibly TRBD1 on 7 matching bases. The CDR3 has 13 amino acids. V was clipped by 0 bases and J by 10 bases, with 11 bases between them. Germline assignment: CDR1 SGHRS and CDR2 YFSETQ. The CDR3 reads CASSLAGGTEQFF. For the CDR3, the DNA is TGCGCCAGCAGCTTGGCAGGGGGGACCGAGCAGTTCTTC. Drawing the rest from reference TRBV5-1 and TRBJ2-1, the complete variable domain is KAGVTQTPRYLIKTRGQQVTLSCSPISGHRSVSWYQQTPGQGLQFLFEYFSETQRNKGNFPGRFSGRQFSNSRSEMNVSTLELGDSALYLCASSLAGGTEQFFGPGTRLTVL.

This clonotype has at least ten counts. V usage is TRBV7-8 and J usage is TRBJ2-7; no clear D. This CDR3 spans 13 amino acids. Looked up from germline, CDR1 is SGHVS and CDR2 is FQNEAQ. V lost 3 bases and J lost 3, with 9 bases in between. CDR3 coding DNA: TGTGCCAGCAGCTTGGGGTTAGGCTACGAGCAGTACGTC. Residues: CASSLGLGYEQYV.

This clonotype has just a few counts. The V and J genes are TRBV29-1 and TRBJ2-5; D remains unclear. V lost 4 bases and J 2 bases, leaving 11 bases between the germline ends. Germline V gene sequence: CDR1 SQVTM, CDR2 ANQGSEA. There are 13 residues in the CDR3. In DNA, the CDR3 is TGCAGCGTTGCCCGGTCGCCACAAGAGACCCAGTACTTC. This gives the protein CSVARSPQETQYF.

The rearrangement joins TRBV19 to TRBJ2-1; 10 positions match TRBD1. The J segment lost 9 bases and the V segment lost 5 bases, leaving 13 bases of the junction unmatched. CDR1 is LNHDA, CDR2 SQIVND, per germline (reference sequence). This CDR3 comprises 16 residues. The CDR3 sequence is CASSFDRGPRSGEQFF. In DNA, the CDR3 is TGTGCCAGTAGTTTCGACAGGGGGCCCCGATCCGGTGAGCAGTTCTTC.

This clonotype has just a few counts. V and J are TRBV3-1 and TRBJ2-7; TRBD2 matches 10 bases. Trimming took 1 base from V and 2 from J; bases not matched to a gene: 5. Germline values: CDR1 LGHDT, CDR2 YNNKEL (reference sequence). The length of the CDR3 is 16 residues. The CDR3 loop reads CASSQGPAGGPYEQYF. The CDR3 DNA reads as TGTGCCAGCAGCCAAGGGCCAGCGGGAGGGCCCTACGAGCAGTACTTC.

This clonotype has more than one count but fewer than ten. The rearrangement links TRBV19 to TRBJ2-7; a possible D gene is TRBD2 (5 bases). Germline CDR1 LNHDA, CDR2 SQIVND (reference sequence). The CDR3 loop spans 15 amino acids. Trimming took off 4 bases at V and 2 bases at J, with 15 bases between the two ends. CDR3 sequence (DNA): TGTGCCAGTAGTACCCAGGACTGGCCAACCTACGAGCAGTACTTC. This gives the protein CASSTQDWPTYEQYF.

This rearrangement joins TRBV29-1 to TRBJ2-3; possibly TRBD2 for D (6 bases). The CDR3 is 12 residues long. Germline CDR1 SQVTM, CDR2 ANQGSEA. The V and J ends lost 8 bases and 4 bases respectively, with 13 bases between them. The CDR3 DNA reads TGCAGCACCCAGGAGGGCCCAGATACGCAGTATTTT. The encoded protein is CSTQEGPDTQYF.

V and J are TRBV28 and TRBJ1-4; TRBD1 agrees at 8 bases. With 6 bases clipped from V and 3 bases from J, the junction kept 12 bases outside the gene matches. The CDR3 runs to 17 residues. In germline, CDR1 is MDHEN, CDR2 SYDVKM. The CDR3 nucleotides read TGTGCCAGCAGGACAGGGGACAGATACACAGCTAATGAAAAACTGTTTTTT. It translates to CASRTGDRYTANEKLFF.

This clonotype was detected a few times. This chain links TRBV7-9 with TRBJ2-3, with 10 bases identical to TRBD2. Germline loops: CDR1 SEHNR, CDR2 FQNEAQ (reference sequence). Trimming cost V 4 bases and J 10 bases; bases outside gene matches: 11. The CDR3 is 15 amino acids. The CDR3 loop is CASSSGTSAPGAQYF. CDR3 bases: TGTGCCAGCAGCTCCGGGACTAGCGCCCCCGGGGCGCAGTATTTT.

The J gene is TRBJ2-7, the V gene TRBV28; D unclear. V dropped 1 base and J dropped 3 bases, with 19 bases sitting between them. The CDR3 covers 17 residues. Germline CDR1 MDHEN, CDR2 SYDVKM. For the CDR3, the DNA is TGTGCCAGCAGTTTATCGGGCCCTTGGGCCCCGAACTACGAGCAGTACTTC. Protein: CASSLSGPWAPNYEQYF.

The chain is built from TRBV7-8 and TRBJ2-1; no definite D call. The germline V and J ends were trimmed by 1 base and 6 bases, with 4 bases remaining between them. From germline, CDR1 is SGHVS and CDR2 FQNEAQ. CDR3 size: 12 residues. CDR3 residues: CASSLVSNEQFF. The CDR3 nucleotides read TGTGCCAGCAGCTTAGTTTCCAATGAGCAGTTCTTC.

The gene calls are TRBV10-3 and TRBJ1-1, with D perhaps matching TRBD1 (5 bases). The germline gives CDR1 ENHRY, CDR2 SYGVKD. V lost 0 bases and J 2 bases, leaving 16 bases between the germline ends. This CDR3 has 17 amino acids. The CDR3 nucleotides read TGTGCCATCAGTGAGTCGAAGGGGACCTGGGCCAACACTGAAGCTTTCTTT. Protein sequence: CAISESKGTWANTEAFF.

This clonotype was recorded a few times. In nucleotides, the CDR3 is TGTGCCAGCAGTTTTGAGGGGTCCTATGGCTACACCTTC. Translating gives CASSFEGSYGYTF. The chain has TRBV12-3 or TRBV12-4 and TRBJ1-2; D possibly corresponds to TRBD1 (5 bases). This CDR3 has 13 residues. V lost 3 bases, J lost 4 bases, and 9 bases lay in between.

This clonotype was counted at least ten times. The chain recombines TRBV11-2 with TRBJ2-7; 8 bases align to TRBD2. The J segment lost 7 bases and the V segment lost 0 bases, leaving 11 bases of the junction unmatched. CDR3 length: 16 amino acids. In germline, CDR1 is SGHAT, CDR2 FQNNGV. Here the CDR3 reads CASSLDPSGGPGEQYF. Here the CDR3 DNA reads TGTGCCAGCAGCTTAGATCCGTCGGGAGGGCCAGGGGAGCAGTACTTC.

The V gene is TRBV28, the J gene TRBJ2-1; D unclear. Germline CDR1 is MDHEN and CDR2 is SYDVKM. Trimming stripped 8 bases from V and 5 bases from J, with 19 bases between. CDR3 length: 15 amino acids. Here the CDR3 DNA reads TGTGCCAGCGGCGGATACACTCTAGAGAACAATGAGCAGTTCTTC. Protein sequence: CASGGYTLENNEQFF.

In regard to this clonotype: A much larger clonotype is one base distant, so this may be a read error. This chain joins TRBV24-1 and TRBJ1-5, with a weak D call TRBD1 (5 bases). Germline CDR1 is KGHDR and CDR2 is SFDVKD. This CDR3 region has 13 residues. V was shortened by 5 bases and J by 5 bases, with 9 bases between the two germline ends. Here the CDR3 DNA reads TGTGCCACCAGTGGGGGAGGGGATCAGCCCCAGCATTTT. It encodes CATSGGGDQPQHF.

This clonotype was observed a few times. The gene calls are TRBV20-1 and TRBJ2-1, with D possibly TRBD1 on 6 matching bases. The CDR3 contains 15 residues. Germline CDR1 and CDR2: DFQATT and SNEGSKA (reference sequence). Trimming pared 0 bases from V and 2 bases from J, leaving 11 bases between. CDR3 residues: CSAREQGITYNEQFF. CDR3 DNA sequence: TGCAGTGCTAGAGAACAGGGTATCACCTACAATGAGCAGTTCTTC.

The rearrangement links TRBV10-3 to TRBJ2-5, with 12 bases identical to TRBD1. The V gene end was trimmed by 3 bases and the J gene end by 0 bases; junction bases not matched to a gene: 11. The CDR3 extends over 19 amino acids. Per germline, CDR1 ENHRY and CDR2 SYGVKD. As DNA, the CDR3 is TGTGCCATCAGTGAAGCTTGGGGGACAGGGGGCCCGTACCAAGAGACCCAGTACTTC. This encodes CAISEAWGTGGPYQETQYF.

Worth noting for this clonotype: This clone may be a read error of a much larger clone one base away. The rearrangement links TRBV29-1 to TRBJ1-1; 7 nucleotides agree with TRBD1. The CDR3 is 14 residues long. V shed 3 bases and J 2 bases; nucleotides not matched to a gene: 6. Germline V CDR1 and CDR2: SQVTM, ANQGSEA. Here the CDR3 DNA reads TGCAGCGTTGACAGGGGGTTTTCCAACACTGAAGCTTTCTTT. Translation: CSVDRGFSNTEAFF.

This clonotype came up many times. The chain recombines TRBV14 with TRBJ1-1; the D is unclear. V was pared by 4 bases and J by 5 bases, with 17 bases between. The CDR3 sequence is 15 residues long. Per germline, CDR1 SGHDN and CDR2 FVKESK. This chain's CDR3 is CASSRFREIGTEAFF. CDR3 nucleotides: TGTGCCAGCAGCCGGTTTCGAGAGATTGGGACTGAAGCTTTCTTT. The full variable domain, in which reference TRBV14 and TRBJ1-1 provide the parts outside the CDR3, is EAGVTQFPSHSVIEKGQTVTLRCDPISGHDNLYWYRRVMGKEIKFLLHFVKESKQDESGMPNNRFLAERTGGTYSTLKVQPAELEDSGVYFCASSRFREIGTEAFFGQGTRLTVV.

The CDR3 DNA sequence: TGTGCCAGCAGCTTAGCAGGGGGTGGTGGAAACACCATATATTTT. This gives the protein CASSLAGGGGNTIYF. V is TRBV7-2 and J is TRBJ1-3; tentatively, D is TRBD1 (6 bases). This CDR3 spans 15 amino acids. V gave up 0 bases and J gave up 3 bases, with 9 bases separating them. Germline values: CDR1 SGHTA, CDR2 FQGNSA.

This clonotype appeared a few times. The gene calls are TRBV4-2 and TRBJ1-1; D not resolved. Trimming removed 0 bases at V and 1 base at J, with 3 bases between. CDR1 is LGHNA, CDR2 YNFKEQ, per germline. This CDR3 comprises 13 residues. The CDR3: CASSQEQNTEAFF. CDR3 DNA sequence: TGTGCCAGCAGCCAAGAACAGAACACTGAAGCTTTCTTT.

This clonotype was seen a handful of times. V gene TRBV28 combines with J gene TRBJ2-1; 8 bases fit TRBD2. The CDR3 extends over 13 amino acids. Per germline, CDR1 MDHEN and CDR2 SYDVKM. Unmatched junction bases numbered 4, after V lost 10 bases and J lost 2 bases. CDR3 amino acids: CATVGLAYNEQFF. Written as DNA, the CDR3 is TGTGCCACCGTGGGACTAGCCTACAATGAGCAGTTCTTC.

The chain recombines TRBV7-2 with TRBJ1-4; TRBD1 matches at 10 bases. V lost 5 bases to trimming and J lost 7 bases; unmatched junction nucleotides: 7. The CDR3 contains 15 residues. CDR1 and CDR2 (germline): SGHTA, FQGNSA. CDR3 sequence reads: CASSRRQGASEKLFF. The CDR3 nucleotides are TGTGCCAGCAGCCGTAGACAGGGGGCTAGTGAAAAACTGTTTTTT.

This clonotype was picked up a small number of times. The gene calls are TRBV12-3 or TRBV12-4 and TRBJ2-5; 12 bases fit TRBD2. This CDR3 is built from 18 residues. The junction had 11 bases not matched to a gene; V was cut back by 1 base and J by 5 bases. CDR3 nucleotide sequence: TGTGCCAGCAGTTTAGACCCCCGACTAGCGGGAGTGGAGGAGACCCAGTACTTC. Encoded protein: CASSLDPRLAGVEETQYF.

This rearrangement joins TRBV20-1 to TRBJ2-1; D ambiguous. Per germline, CDR1 DFQATT and CDR2 SNEGSKA (reference sequence). The V gene lost 6 bases and the J gene lost 7 bases, with 10 bases spanning the gap. The CDR3 spans 11 residues. CDR3 in amino acids: CSAKGMNEQFF. CDR3 coding DNA: TGCAGTGCCAAAGGCATGAATGAGCAGTTCTTC.